This TCR beta chain was captured in a study of blood T cell repertoires in COVID-19. Across the whole study: There were acute and convalescent COVID-19 samples, and they came from the United States, Italy and Spain. PBMCs, B-cell-depleted T cells, or T cells provided the cDNA or gDNA that made up the material.

Per the authors' pipeline: Estimated nucleated cell counts came from reference gene primer amplification. Measured with immunoSEQ multiplex PCR; TCRdb has only the in-frame clones, and not every one. D and trimming come from the DNA, and the V and J calls and clone size come from that table. The sample includes around 65,000 clones, about 81% of them seen just once. Germline V gene lookup returns CDR1 MNHEY and CDR2 SVGAGI. V dropped 8 bases and J dropped 1 base, with 14 bases sitting between them. The CDR3 has 15 residues. The sample taken for sequencing was peripheral blood. This rearrangement joins TRBV6-5 to TRBJ2-2, with TRBD1 as a possible D gene (6 bases). The source of this sequence is a man at least 80 years old with acute or convalescent COVID-19. CDR3 residues: CASSRGKRNTGELFF. The DNA of the CDR3 is TGTGCCAGCTCCAGGGGCAAGAGGAACACCGGGGAGCTGTTTTTT.